A selection of T cell receptor beta chains follows, all from one sample in a study of T cell responses to AZD1222 COVID-19 vaccine. Generated by immunoSEQ multiplex PCR, the TCRdb table keeps only in-frame clones and is missing some. This table holds just under 55,000 clones, around 89% found once. The sample consisted of peripheral blood, taken on day 0 of AZD1222 vaccination. Every receptor here comes from an adult in good health. Both conserved end residues are part of each CDR3. Each record gives: clone size, V gene, D gene, J gene, CDR3 DNA, CDR3 protein. D genes are given only for firm matches. Size is stated for part of the rows, as once, few or many counts, or as a class when the clone is expanded.

size: .; V: TRBV5-1; D: .; J: TRBJ1-3; DNA: TGCGCCAGCAGCTTGGACGGACGGAACTCTGGAAACACCATATATTTT; CDR3: CASSLDGRNSGNTIYF
size: .; V: TRBV18; D: TRBD1; J: TRBJ1-2; DNA: TGTGCCAGCTCACCACAACTGGACAGGGCCTCCTCTGGCTACACCTTC; CDR3: CASSPQLDRASSGYTF
size: .; V: TRBV29-1; D: .; J: TRBJ1-1; DNA: TGCAGCTCTAGGACAGCGATGAACACTGAAGCTTTCTTT; CDR3: CSSRTAMNTEAFF
size: once; V: TRBV19; D: TRBD1; J: TRBJ1-1; DNA: TGTGCCAGTAGTACCAATCGACAGGGCCGGGAGGGCACTGAAGCTTTCTTT; CDR3: CASSTNRQGREGTEAFF
size: .; V: TRBV15; D: .; J: TRBJ1-2; DNA: TGTGCCACCAGCAAAAAGGGAATTGGCTATGGCTACACCTTC; CDR3: CATSKKGIGYGYTF
size: once; V: TRBV27; D: .; J: TRBJ1-5; DNA: TGTGCCAGCAGTTTATCGAGCAATCAGCCCCAGCATTTT; CDR3: CASSLSSNQPQHF
size: .; V: TRBV7-9; D: TRBD2; J: TRBJ2-1; DNA: TGTGCCAGCAGCTTAGGTGCGGGAGGGGGGTACAATGAGCAGTTCTTC; CDR3: CASSLGAGGGYNEQFF
size: once; V: TRBV19; D: .; J: TRBJ1-2; DNA: TGTGCCAGTAGTTCGGGGCAGTTCGGTGGCTACACCTTC; CDR3: CASSSGQFGGYTF
size: .; V: TRBV18; D: .; J: TRBJ2-2; DNA: TGTGCCAGCTCACCATCTGTGGGGGCGAACACCGGGGAGCTGTTTTTT; CDR3: CASSPSVGANTGELFF
size: .; V: TRBV5-5; D: .; J: TRBJ1-3; DNA: TGTGCCAGCAGCTTGTCAGGGTCTGGAAACACCATATATTTT; CDR3: CASSLSGSGNTIYF
size: .; V: TRBV2; D: TRBD1; J: TRBJ2-3; DNA: TGTGCCAGCAGCCTGAACAGGGGAGGCACAGATACGCAGTATTTT; CDR3: CASSLNRGGTDTQYF
size: .; V: TRBV5-3; D: .; J: TRBJ2-5; DNA: TGTGCCAGAAGCTATTCCGGGACACGACAAGAGACCCAGTACTTC; CDR3: CARSYSGTRQETQYF
size: few; V: TRBV28; D: .; J: TRBJ1-5; DNA: TGTGCCATCCTAGGGGCGGGCAATCAGCCCCAGCATTTT; CDR3: CAILGAGNQPQHF
size: few; V: TRBV3-1/TRBV3-2; D: TRBD2; J: TRBJ2-7; DNA: TGTGCCAGCAGCCGATGGACTAGCGGTTCCTACGAGCAGTACTTC; CDR3: CASSRWTSGSYEQYF
size: .; V: TRBV10-3; D: TRBD2; J: TRBJ2-1; DNA: TGTGCCATCAGTGAGAGGACTAGCGGGGAGGAGCAGTTCTTC; CDR3: CAISERTSGEEQFF
size: few; V: TRBV5-1; D: .; J: TRBJ1-1; DNA: TGCGCCAGCAGCTTGGCAAGCCCCAGGGACTGGATCACTGAAGCTTTCTTT; CDR3: CASSLASPRDWITEAFF
size: .; V: TRBV7-2; D: .; J: TRBJ2-3; DNA: TGTGCCAGCAGCCAGACAAGGCCCACAGATACGCAGTATTTT; CDR3: CASSQTRPTDTQYF